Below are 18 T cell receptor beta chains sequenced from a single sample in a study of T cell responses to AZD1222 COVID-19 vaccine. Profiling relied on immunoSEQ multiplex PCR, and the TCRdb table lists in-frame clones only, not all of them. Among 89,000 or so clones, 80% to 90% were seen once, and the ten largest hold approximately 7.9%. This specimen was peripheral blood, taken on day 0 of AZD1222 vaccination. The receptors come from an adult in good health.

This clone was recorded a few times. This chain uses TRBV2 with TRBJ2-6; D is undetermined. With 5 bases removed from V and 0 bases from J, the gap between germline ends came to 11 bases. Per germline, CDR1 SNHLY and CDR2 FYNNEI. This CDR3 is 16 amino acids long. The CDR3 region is CASSRTMASGANVLTF. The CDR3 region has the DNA TGTGCCAGCAGTCGGACGATGGCCTCTGGGGCCAACGTCCTGACTTTC.

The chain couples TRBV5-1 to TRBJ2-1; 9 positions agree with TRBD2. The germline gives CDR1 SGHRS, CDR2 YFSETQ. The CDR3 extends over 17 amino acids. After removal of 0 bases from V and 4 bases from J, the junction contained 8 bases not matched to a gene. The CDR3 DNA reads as TGCGCCAGCAGCTTGGCCCCCTTAGCGGGGGCTTACAATGAGCAGTTCTTC. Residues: CASSLAPLAGAYNEQFF.

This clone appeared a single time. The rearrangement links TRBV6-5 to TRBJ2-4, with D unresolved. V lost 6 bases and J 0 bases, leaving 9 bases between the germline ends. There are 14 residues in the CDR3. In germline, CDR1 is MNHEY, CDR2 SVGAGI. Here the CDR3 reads CASRSLLAKNIQYF. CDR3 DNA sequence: TGTGCCAGCAGGTCCCTGTTAGCCAAAAACATTCAGTACTTC.

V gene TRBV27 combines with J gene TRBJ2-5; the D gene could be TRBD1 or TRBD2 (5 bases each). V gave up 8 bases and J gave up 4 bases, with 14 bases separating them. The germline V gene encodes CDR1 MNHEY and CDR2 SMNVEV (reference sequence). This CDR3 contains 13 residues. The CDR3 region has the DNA TGTGCCAGCGGGACCACCGGCCGAGAGACCCAGTACTTC. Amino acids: CASGTTGRETQYF.

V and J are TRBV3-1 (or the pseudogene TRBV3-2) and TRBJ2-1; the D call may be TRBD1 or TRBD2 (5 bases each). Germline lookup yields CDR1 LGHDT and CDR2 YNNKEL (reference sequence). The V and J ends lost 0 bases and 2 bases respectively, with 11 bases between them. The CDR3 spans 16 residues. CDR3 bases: TGTGCCAGCAGCCAAGAACAGGACGGGACCTACAATGAGCAGTTCTTC. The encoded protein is CASSQEQDGTYNEQFF.

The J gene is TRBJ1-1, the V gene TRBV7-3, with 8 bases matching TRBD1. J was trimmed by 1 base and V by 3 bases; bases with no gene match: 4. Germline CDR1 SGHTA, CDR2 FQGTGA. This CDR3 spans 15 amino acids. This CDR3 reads CASSLGDRRNTEAFF. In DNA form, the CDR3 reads TGTGCCAGCAGCTTGGGGGACAGGAGGAACACTGAAGCTTTCTTT. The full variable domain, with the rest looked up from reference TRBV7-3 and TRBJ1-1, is GAGVSQTPSNKVTEKGKYVELRCDPISGHTALYWYRQSLGQGPEFLIYFQGTGAADDSGLPNDRFFAVRPEGSVSTLKIQRTERGDSAVYLCASSLGDRRNTEAFFGQGTRLTVV.

The CDR3 DNA follows: TGTGCCAGCAGCACCGGGACACAGATAAGCACAGATACGCAGTATTTT. This codes for CASSTGTQISTDTQYF. The rearrangement joins TRBV6-2 or TRBV6-3 to TRBJ2-3; tentatively, D is TRBD1 (6 bases). Germline V lookup: CDR1 MNHEY, CDR2 SVGEGT. This CDR3 comprises 16 residues. V was shortened by 6 bases and J by 0 bases, with 16 bases between the two germline ends.

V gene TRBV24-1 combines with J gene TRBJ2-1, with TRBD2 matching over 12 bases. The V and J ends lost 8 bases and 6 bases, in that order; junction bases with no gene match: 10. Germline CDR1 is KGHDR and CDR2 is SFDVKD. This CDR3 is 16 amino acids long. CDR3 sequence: CATISETGLAGNEQFF. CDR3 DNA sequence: TGTGCCACCATTTCGGAGACGGGACTAGCGGGCAATGAGCAGTTCTTC.

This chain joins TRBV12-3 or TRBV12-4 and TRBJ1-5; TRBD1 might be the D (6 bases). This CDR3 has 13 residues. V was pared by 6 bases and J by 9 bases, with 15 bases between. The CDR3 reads CASRRTAKAPQHF. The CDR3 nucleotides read TGTGCCAGCAGGAGGACAGCCAAGGCGCCCCAGCATTTT.

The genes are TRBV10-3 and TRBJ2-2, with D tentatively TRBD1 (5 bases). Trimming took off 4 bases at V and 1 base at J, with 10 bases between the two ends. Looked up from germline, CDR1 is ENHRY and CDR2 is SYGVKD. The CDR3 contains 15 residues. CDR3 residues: CAISGSDRNTGELFF. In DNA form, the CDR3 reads TGTGCCATCAGTGGGAGTGACAGGAACACCGGGGAGCTGTTTTTT.

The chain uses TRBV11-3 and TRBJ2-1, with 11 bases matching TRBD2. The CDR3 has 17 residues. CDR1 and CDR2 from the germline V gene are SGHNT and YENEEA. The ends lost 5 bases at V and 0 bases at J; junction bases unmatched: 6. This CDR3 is CASSAGTSGLSYNEQFF. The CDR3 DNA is TGTGCCAGCAGCGCTGGGACTAGCGGTCTCTCCTACAATGAGCAGTTCTTC.

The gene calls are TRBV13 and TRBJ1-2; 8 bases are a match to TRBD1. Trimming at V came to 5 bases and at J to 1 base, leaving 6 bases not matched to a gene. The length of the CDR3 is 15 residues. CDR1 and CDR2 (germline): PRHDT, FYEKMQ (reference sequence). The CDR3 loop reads CASSPRDRRNYGYTF. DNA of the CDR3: TGTGCCAGCAGCCCCCGGGACAGGCGTAACTATGGCTACACCTTC.

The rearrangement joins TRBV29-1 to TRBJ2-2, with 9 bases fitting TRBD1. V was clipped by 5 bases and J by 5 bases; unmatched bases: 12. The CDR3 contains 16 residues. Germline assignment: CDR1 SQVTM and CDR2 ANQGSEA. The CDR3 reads CSVNVRDRVGTGELFF. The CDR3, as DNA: TGCAGCGTTAACGTCCGGGACAGGGTAGGAACCGGGGAGCTGTTTTTT.

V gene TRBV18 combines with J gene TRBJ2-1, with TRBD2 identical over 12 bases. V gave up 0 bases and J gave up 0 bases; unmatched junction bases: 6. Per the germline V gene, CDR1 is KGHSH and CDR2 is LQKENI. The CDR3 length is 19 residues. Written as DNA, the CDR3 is TGTGCCAGCTCACCACCGAGGACTAGCGGGGCGTCCTCCTACAATGAGCAGTTCTTC. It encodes CASSPPRTSGASSYNEQFF.

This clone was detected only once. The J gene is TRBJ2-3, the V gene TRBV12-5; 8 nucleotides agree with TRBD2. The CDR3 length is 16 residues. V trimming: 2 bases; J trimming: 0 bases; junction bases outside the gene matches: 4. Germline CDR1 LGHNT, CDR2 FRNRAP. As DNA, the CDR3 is TGTGCTAGTGGTTTGACTAGCGGTACTAGCACAGATACGCAGTATTTT. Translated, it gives CASGLTSGTSTDTQYF.

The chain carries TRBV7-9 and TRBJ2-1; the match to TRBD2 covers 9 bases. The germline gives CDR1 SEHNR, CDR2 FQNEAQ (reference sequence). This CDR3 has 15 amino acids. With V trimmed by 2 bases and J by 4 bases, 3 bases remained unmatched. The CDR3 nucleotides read TGTGCCAGCAGCTTACGAGCGGGAGGTTACAATGAGCAGTTCTTC. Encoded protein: CASSLRAGGYNEQFF.

The CDR3 coding sequence is TGTGCCAGCAGTGAAAGTAGACAGCTATTTAATGAAAAACTGTTTTTT. This gives the protein CASSESRQLFNEKLFF. The chain joins TRBV6-1 to TRBJ1-4; D possibly corresponds to TRBD1 (5 bases). CDR1 and CDR2 from the germline V gene are MNHNS and SASEGT. This CDR3 region has 16 residues. Trimming left V 2 bases short and J 4 bases short, with 14 bases between.

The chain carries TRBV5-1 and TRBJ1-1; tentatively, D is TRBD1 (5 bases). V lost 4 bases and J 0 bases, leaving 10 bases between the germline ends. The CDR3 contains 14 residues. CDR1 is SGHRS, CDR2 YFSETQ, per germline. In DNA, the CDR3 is TGCGCCAGCAGCCGGGACGGGATGAACACTGAAGCTTTCTTT. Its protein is CASSRDGMNTEAFF.